The 31 T cell receptor beta chains reported below all come from one sample, sequenced in a study of blood T cells in healthy people across ages. Together with a sample-barcoded 5' primer, a J-beta primer mix was included in a second PCR lasting roughly 6 to 12 cycles. TCRdb reanalysed the 5' RACE reads using MiXCR and keeps one entry per CDR3 protein. The top ten clones hold 20% to 25% of a sample with about 970,000 distinct CDR3 sequences, around 54% of them seen once. Sequencing was carried out using blood. These receptors all stem from a woman in her sixties in good health.

There are a few counts of this clonotype. The chain is built from TRBV15 and TRBJ2-6; 7 bases are a match to TRBD1. Losses at the gene ends were 3 bases for V and 3 bases for J; bases not matched to a gene: 11. The CDR3 has 18 amino acids. Germline V CDR1 and CDR2: LNHNV, YYDKDF (reference sequence). In nucleotides, the CDR3 is TGTGCCACCAGCAGGGACAGGCCCCTCGGTGTTGGGGCCAACGTCCTGACTTTC. Protein: CATSRDRPLGVGANVLTF.

This clonotype was counted between two and nine times. The genes are TRBV25-1 and TRBJ1-2; 7 nucleotides align to TRBD1. CDR1 and CDR2 from the germline V gene are MGHDK and SYGVNS. V shed 1 base and J 1 base; nucleotides not matched to a gene: 3. This CDR3 contains 15 residues. The CDR3 reads CASSELGQINYGYTF. CDR3 coding DNA: TGTGCCAGCAGTGAATTGGGACAGATTAACTATGGCTACACCTTC.

The gene calls are TRBV12-3 or TRBV12-4 and TRBJ2-1; 10 nucleotides agree with TRBD2. The CDR3 loop spans 16 amino acids. V trimming: 8 bases; J trimming: 3 bases; junction bases outside the gene matches: 10. The CDR3 sequence is CASSSGSRGIYNEQFF. CDR3 DNA: TGTGCCAGCTCTAGCGGGAGTAGGGGGATCTACAATGAGCAGTTCTTC.

This clonotype has a single count. The chain carries TRBV27 and TRBJ2-5; D call uncertain. Germline V gene data show CDR1 as MNHEY and CDR2 as SMNVEV (reference sequence). CDR3 size: 13 residues. V was trimmed by 2 bases and J by 11 bases, leaving 15 bases between them. As DNA, the CDR3 is TGTGCCAGCAGTTTAATGGCCCACAATGAGCAGTACTTC. Translation: CASSLMAHNEQYF.

This clonotype was counted only a few times. The chain joins TRBV10-3 to TRBJ2-7; 13 nucleotides agree with TRBD2. V shed 4 bases, J shed 7 bases, and the junction held 7 bases outside the gene matches. Germline V gives CDR1 ENHRY, CDR2 SYGVKD. The CDR3 contains 15 residues. The CDR3 protein is CAISARTSGRGEQYF. CDR3 DNA sequence: TGTGCCATCAGTGCTCGGACTAGCGGGAGAGGTGAGCAGTACTTC.

This clonotype was observed a few times. The V and J genes are TRBV20-1 and TRBJ2-7, with TRBD2 matching 8 bases. V shed 5 bases and J 0 bases; nucleotides not matched to a gene: 12. The CDR3 totals 16 residues. The germline V gene has CDR1 DFQATT and CDR2 SNEGSKA (reference sequence). CDR3 bases: TGCAGTGCTGGGGGCGGGAGGACAAGTTCCTCCTACGAGCAGTACTTC. Its translation: CSAGGGRTSSSYEQYF.

V and J are TRBV20-1 and TRBJ2-5, with D hard to call. The J call may be in error: the DNA end matches TRBJ2-7 better. The CDR3 has 13 amino acids. Germline V lookup: CDR1 DFQATT, CDR2 SNEGSKA (reference sequence). CDR3 protein: CSYRPGGAYEQYF. In nucleotides, the CDR3 is TGCAGCTATCGGCCGGGTGGGGCCTACGAGCAGTACTTC.

The DNA of the CDR3 is TGTGCCAGCAGTTTTATGGGCAGCCCCAAAAACATTCAGTACTTC. Amino acid sequence: CASSFMGSPKNIQYF. The chain couples TRBV28 to TRBJ2-4; D is uncertain. With 3 bases removed from V and 2 bases from J, the gap between germline ends came to 11 bases. Germline V gives CDR1 MDHEN, CDR2 SYDVKM. This CDR3 comprises 15 residues.

This clonotype turned up a few times. This chain joins TRBV3-1 and TRBJ1-2; D call uncertain. The CDR3 consists of 12 residues. V dropped 3 bases and J dropped 7 bases, with 9 bases sitting between them. Germline values: CDR1 LGHDT, CDR2 YNNKEL (reference sequence). The CDR3 DNA sequence: TGTGCCAGCAGCCAGACCAAGGTTGGCTACACCTTC. It yields the protein CASSQTKVGYTF.

The J gene is TRBJ2-1, the V gene TRBV7-2, with 14 nucleotides matching TRBD2. The CDR3 contains 17 residues. With V trimmed by 5 bases and J by 9 bases, 12 bases remained unmatched. The germline V gene has CDR1 SGHTA and CDR2 FQGNSA. The DNA for the CDR3 is TGTGCCAGCAGCCCAGCCAGGGGGACTAGCGGGAGCGTTGAGCAGTTCTTC. Protein: CASSPARGTSGSVEQFF. The complete variable domain, with remaining parts taken from reference TRBV7-2 and TRBJ2-1, reads GAGVSQSPSNKVTEKGKDVELRCDPISGHTALYWYRQSLGQGLEFLIYFQGNSAPDKSGLPSDRFSAERTGGSVSTLTIQRTQQEDSAVYLCASSPARGTSGSVEQFFGPGTRLTVL.

This clonotype was seen more than once but under ten times. This chain connects TRBV20-1 to TRBJ1-5, with 8 bases aligning to TRBD1. This CDR3 comprises 16 residues. The germline CDR1 and CDR2 sequences are DFQATT and SNEGSKA (reference sequence). Trimming removed 5 bases from V and 2 bases from J; junction bases left unmatched: 11. The CDR3 region is CSAGRDRYEGNQPQHF. The CDR3 bases are TGCAGTGCTGGCCGGGACAGGTACGAAGGCAATCAGCCCCAGCATTTT.

This clonotype has a handful of counts. The rearrangement links TRBV7-6 to TRBJ1-6; 8 nucleotides match TRBD1. The germline CDR1 and CDR2 sequences are SGHVS and FNYEAQ. Trimming removed 5 bases from V and 0 bases from J; junction bases left unmatched: 9. The CDR3 spans 18 residues. Here the CDR3 DNA reads TGTGCCAGCAGCGCTCGGACAGGGAGGAGCTCCTATAATTCACCCCTCCACTTT. It translates to CASSARTGRSSYNSPLHF.

The chain combines TRBV9 with TRBJ2-2; D unresolved. This CDR3 has 14 amino acids. Trimming removed 0 bases at V and 3 bases at J, with 6 bases between. CDR1 is SGDLS, CDR2 YYNGEE, per germline. CDR3 in DNA: TGTGCCAGCAGCGTAGGGTATTACACCGGGGAGCTGTTTTTT. Translated, it gives CASSVGYYTGELFF.

A few counts support this clonotype. The chain couples TRBV28 to TRBJ2-4; 10 bases match TRBD2. Looked up from germline, CDR1 is MDHEN and CDR2 is SYDVKM. The CDR3 is 15 residues long. The ends lost 3 bases at V and 13 bases at J; junction bases unmatched: 12. The CDR3 region has the DNA TGTGCCAGCAGTTTCGAACTAGCGGGAAATATACGGCAGTACTTC. Encoded protein: CASSFELAGNIRQYF.

The V call is TRBV27, the J call TRBJ2-1, with 8 positions matching TRBD2. The CDR3 is 17 amino acids. After removal of 0 bases from V and 5 bases from J, the junction contained 9 bases not matched to a gene. From germline, CDR1 is MNHEY and CDR2 SMNVEV (reference sequence). In DNA form, the CDR3 reads TGTGCCAGCAGTTTATCCATCCCGGGACTAGTAGACAATGAGCAGTTCTTC. Translation gives CASSLSIPGLVDNEQFF.

Only a few counts were recorded for this clonotype. This chain uses TRBV7-9 with TRBJ2-7; 9 bases align to TRBD2. After removal of 1 base from V and 2 bases from J, the junction contained 3 bases not matched to a gene. The CDR3 is 15 residues long. Germline V CDR1 and CDR2: SEHNR, FQNEAQ (reference sequence). The CDR3 nucleotides are TGTGCCAGCAGCTTAGGGCGGGAGGGCCCCTACGAGCAGTACTTC. Protein: CASSLGREGPYEQYF.

This clonotype was seen a few times. The chain uses TRBV5-1 and TRBJ2-1, with D perhaps TRBD2 (6 bases). Between the trimmed V and J ends, which lost 3 bases and 7 bases, there was a span of 11 bases. Germline V gene data show CDR1 as SGHRS and CDR2 as YFSETQ. The CDR3 totals 13 residues. The CDR3 reads CASSSEGQNEQFF. The CDR3, as DNA: TGCGCCAGCAGCTCGGAGGGGCAGAATGAGCAGTTCTTC.

The chain uses TRBV3-1 and TRBJ2-1; no firm D call. Germline V gives CDR1 LGHDT, CDR2 YNNKEL (reference sequence). V was pared by 1 base and J by 7 bases, with 8 bases between. The CDR3 length is 13 residues. CDR3 protein: CASSQGARNEQFF. CDR3 nucleotide sequence: TGTGCCAGCAGCCAAGGGGCGAGAAATGAGCAGTTCTTC.

The genes are TRBV15 and TRBJ2-5, with TRBD2 identical over 9 bases. Germline trimming cut 7 bases from V and 2 bases from J; bases unmatched to any gene: 8. The CDR3 extends over 15 amino acids. The germline gives CDR1 LNHNV, CDR2 YYDKDF (reference sequence). This CDR3 reads CATKSASGKQETQYF. The DNA for the CDR3 is TGTGCCACCAAGTCGGCTAGCGGGAAACAAGAGACCCAGTACTTC.

The chain carries TRBV4-2 and TRBJ1-3, with D hard to call. The germline V gene encodes CDR1 LGHNA and CDR2 YNFKEQ. V lost 0 bases and J lost 0, with 6 bases in between. The CDR3 runs to 15 residues. The CDR3 loop reads CASSQDSDSGNTIYF. The DNA of the CDR3 is TGTGCCAGCAGCCAAGATTCGGACTCTGGAAACACCATATATTTT.

In regard to this clonotype: This may arise from a read error, as a much more abundant clone is one base away. The rearrangement links TRBV28 to TRBJ1-5; no definite D call. V gave up 5 bases and J gave up 4 bases, with 18 bases separating them. The CDR3 is 16 amino acids. Germline V gives CDR1 MDHEN, CDR2 SYDVKM. The CDR3 DNA is TGTGCCAGCAGTCCTCACACCGCGGCCACAAATCAGCCCCAGCATTTT. The encoded protein is CASSPHTAATNQPQHF.

The chain is built from TRBV4-3 and TRBJ2-1, with 10 nucleotides matching TRBD1. From germline, CDR1 is LGHNA and CDR2 YSLEER. There are 16 residues in the CDR3. Germline trimming cut 3 bases from V and 1 base from J; bases unmatched to any gene: 3. The CDR3 DNA follows: TGCGCCAGCAGCCAGGACAGGGGGAATTCCTACAATGAGCAGTTCTTC. The encoded protein is CASSQDRGNSYNEQFF.

The CDR3 sequence is CATSGTTETQYF. DNA for the CDR3: TGTGCCACCAGTGGCACCACGGAGACCCAGTACTTC. The chain joins TRBV24-1 to TRBJ2-5; no clear D. V gave up 5 bases and J gave up 5 bases, with 8 bases separating them. This CDR3 is 12 amino acids long. Germline values: CDR1 KGHDR, CDR2 SFDVKD.

The sample holds one count of this clonotype. The chain couples TRBV6-5 to TRBJ1-2, with no clear D. This CDR3 is 8 amino acids long. Germline assignment: CDR1 MNHEY and CDR2 SVGAGI. Trimming took off 7 bases at V and 10 bases at J, with 4 bases between the two ends. DNA of the CDR3: TGTGCCAGCATTAACTACACCTTC. Its translation is CASINYTF.

This clonotype was recorded a few times. The rearrangement uses TRBV4-1 and TRBJ2-7; TRBD2 matches at 8 bases. Looked up from germline, CDR1 is MGHRA and CDR2 is YSYEKL. The CDR3 loop spans 19 amino acids. V lost 0 bases, J lost 4 bases, and 17 bases stayed unmatched. Here the CDR3 DNA reads TGCGCCAGCAGCCAAGATGTACGGCTAGCGGGCACAACTGGGTACGAGCAGTACTTC. Translated, it gives CASSQDVRLAGTTGYEQYF.

This clonotype was seen only a few times. The chain is built from TRBV3-1 and TRBJ2-1; 9 bases are a match to TRBD1. The CDR3 runs to 15 residues. V lost 6 bases to trimming and J lost 4 bases; unmatched junction nucleotides: 7. From germline, CDR1 is LGHDT and CDR2 YNNKEL (reference sequence). CDR3 nucleotides: TGTGCCAGCAGGTCCGGGACAGGGTCTTACAATGAGCAGTTCTTC. Translated, it gives CASRSGTGSYNEQFF.

The gene calls are TRBV10-3 and TRBJ1-4; D is unclear. This CDR3 region has 12 residues. V was pared by 4 bases and J by 1 base, with 1 base between. Germline CDR1 and CDR2: ENHRY and SYGVKD. This CDR3 reads CAISVTNEKLFF. CDR3 DNA: TGTGCCATCAGTGTAACTAATGAAAAACTGTTTTTT.

V usage is TRBV29-1 and J usage is TRBJ2-5; TRBD1 aligns across 7 bases. The CDR3 is made up of 15 amino acids. J was trimmed by 1 base and V by 1 base; bases with no gene match: 6. CDR1 is SQVTM and CDR2 is ANQGSEA in the germline V gene. The CDR3 here is CSVEGTGASQETQYF. The CDR3 nucleotides are TGCAGCGTTGAAGGAACAGGGGCTTCCCAAGAGACCCAGTACTTC.

This clonotype has a handful of counts. The rearrangement links TRBV7-2 to TRBJ2-7, with D unclear. Trimming shortened V by 1 base and J by 10 bases, and 20 bases separated the two germline ends. The CDR3 runs to 15 residues. Germline V gene lookup returns CDR1 SGHTA and CDR2 FQGNSA. The CDR3: CASSLGLQEAPPQYF. DNA of the CDR3: TGTGCCAGCAGCTTAGGCCTGCAAGAAGCGCCACCCCAGTACTTC.

This rearrangement joins TRBV7-2 to TRBJ2-2; D unclear. In germline, CDR1 is SGHTA, CDR2 FQGNSA. V was pared by 2 bases and J by 2 bases, with 15 bases between. This CDR3 contains 17 residues. CDR3: CASSLRGVGGNTGELFF. As DNA, the CDR3 is TGTGCCAGCAGCTTAAGAGGAGTTGGCGGAAACACCGGGGAGCTGTTTTTT.

Concerning this clonotype: Mismatch with germline at one junction end may stem from a read error. The chain links TRBV4-1 to TRBJ2-4; 10 bases are shared with TRBD2. The J call is in doubt because the DNA end fits TRBJ2-7 better. Germline V lookup: CDR1 MGHRA, CDR2 YSYEKL. This CDR3 is built from 16 residues. CDR3 loop: CTSSQRVGTSEYEQYF. The CDR3 nucleotides read TGCACCAGCAGCCAACGTGTTGGGACTAGCGAATACGAGCAGTACTTC.